This note documents a single TCR beta chain sequence. TCRdb's copy holds only in-frame clones and misses some; the assay was immunoSEQ multiplex PCR. The data hold about 190,000 clones, with 70% to 90% observed a single time. This sample was taken from a study of blood T cell repertoires in COVID-19. Trimming removed 8 bases from V and 0 bases from J, with 11 bases in between. The CDR3 covers 14 residues. Sequenced input: peripheral blood. This sequence was found in a man aged 30 to 45 with acute or convalescent COVID-19. The chain is built from TRBV23-1 and TRBJ1-3, with D unresolved. TRBV23-1 is given ORF status, its function remaining uncertain. In nucleotides, the CDR3 is TGCGCCAGCCGCGGCATGGGCTCTGGAAACACCATATATTTT. Translation gives CASRGMGSGNTIYF.